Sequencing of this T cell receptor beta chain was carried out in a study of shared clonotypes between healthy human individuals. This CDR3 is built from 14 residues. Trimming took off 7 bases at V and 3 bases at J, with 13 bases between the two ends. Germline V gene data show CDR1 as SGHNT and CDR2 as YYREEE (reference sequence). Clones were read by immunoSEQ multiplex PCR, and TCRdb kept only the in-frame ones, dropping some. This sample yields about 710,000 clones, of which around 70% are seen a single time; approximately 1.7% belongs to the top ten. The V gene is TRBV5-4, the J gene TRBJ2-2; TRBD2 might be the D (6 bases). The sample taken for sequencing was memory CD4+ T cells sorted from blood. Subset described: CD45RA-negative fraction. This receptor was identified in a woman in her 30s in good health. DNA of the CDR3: TGTGCCAGCCAGGACGGGAGCGACACCGGGGAGCTGTTTTTT. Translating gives CASQDGSDTGELFF.